Presented here are 18 T cell receptor beta chains from one specimen sequenced in a study of naive and memory T cell subsets. Treatment in this sample: skin biopsy from PPD injection site in Mantoux-positive individual. TCR cDNA received a 3' ligated oligonucleotide that carried a UMI. The SP2 primer and nested alpha and beta constant region primers amplified ligated cDNA in four rounds. TCRdb ran MiXCR on the UMI-ligation and nested PCR reads and lists one entry per CDR3 protein. The sample has around 30,000 distinct CDR3 sequences, approximately 6.7% seen once. The sample consisted of skin, taken from a tuberculin skin test site. The source is an adult in good health.

The chain employs TRBV7-2 and TRBJ2-1; 9 bases map to TRBD2. V was pared by 4 bases and J by 4 bases, with 5 bases of the junction left unmatched. In germline, CDR1 is SGHTA, CDR2 FQGNSA. The CDR3 is 15 residues long. The CDR3 here is CASSSERGAYNEQFF. The CDR3 nucleotides read TGTGCCAGCAGCTCCGAGCGGGGGGCATACAATGAGCAGTTCTTC.

This clonotype turned up a few times. V is TRBV7-9 and J is TRBJ2-3, with 7 bases that match TRBD1. The length of the CDR3 is 15 residues. CDR1 and CDR2 from the germline V gene are SEHNR and FQNEAQ (reference sequence). Trimming cost V 3 bases and J 2 bases; bases outside gene matches: 5. This chain's CDR3 is CASSFWDRNTDTQYF. DNA of the CDR3: TGTGCCAGCAGCTTCTGGGACAGAAACACAGATACGCAGTATTTT. Full variable domain (missing parts from reference TRBV7-9 and TRBJ2-3): DTGVSQNPRHKITKRGQNVTFRCDPISEHNRLYWYRQTLGQGPEFLTYFQNEAQLEKSRLLSDRFSAERPKGSFSTLEIQRTEQGDSAMYLCASSFWDRNTDTQYFGPGTRLTVL.

This clonotype has only a few counts. This chain connects TRBV7-8 to TRBJ2-5; D is unresolved. With 1 base removed from V and 5 bases from J, the gap between germline ends came to 8 bases. Germline assignment: CDR1 SGHVS and CDR2 FQNEAQ. The CDR3 loop spans 13 amino acids. CDR3 residues: CASSLGPPETQYF. The CDR3 region has the DNA TGTGCCAGCAGCTTAGGCCCGCCGGAGACCCAGTACTTC.

This clonotype has a count of ten or more. The chain uses TRBV6-1 and TRBJ2-2, with D perhaps matching TRBD2 (5 bases). CDR1 and CDR2 (germline): MNHNS, SASEGT. The CDR3 is 14 residues long. V lost 3 bases to trimming and J lost 3 bases, with 8 bases between them. The CDR3 region has the DNA TGTGCCAGCAGTGATCCCGGGGACACCGGGGAGCTGTTTTTT. Translating gives CASSDPGDTGELFF.

The table lists this clonotype with many counts. The chain uses TRBV20-1 and TRBJ2-5; TRBD2 agrees at 14 bases. In germline, CDR1 is DFQATT, CDR2 SNEGSKA (reference sequence). V lost 1 base and J lost 0; bases outside the gene matches: 1. This CDR3 comprises 16 residues. CDR3 sequence: CSARGLAGGNQETQYF. CDR3 in DNA: TGCAGTGCTAGAGGACTAGCGGGGGGGAACCAAGAGACCCAGTACTTC.

This clonotype appeared many times. The V call is TRBV18, the J call TRBJ2-6, with 8 nucleotides matching TRBD1. From germline, CDR1 is KGHSH and CDR2 LQKENI. V was clipped by 5 bases and J by 0 bases; unmatched bases: 3. The CDR3 length is 16 residues. This CDR3 reads CASSLQGGSGANVLTF. CDR3 in DNA: TGTGCCAGCTCATTACAGGGGGGCTCTGGGGCCAACGTCCTGACTTTC.

There are a few counts of this clonotype. The rearrangement links TRBV5-1 to TRBJ1-5; 9 positions agree with TRBD1. The CDR3 contains 15 residues. Germline V gene lookup returns CDR1 SGHRS and CDR2 YFSETQ. Germline trimming cut 5 bases from V and 0 bases from J; bases unmatched to any gene: 3. CDR3 loop: CASRQGANSNQPQHF. As DNA, the CDR3 is TGCGCCAGCAGACAGGGGGCGAATAGCAATCAGCCCCAGCATTTT.

This clonotype was recorded many times. The rearrangement links TRBV20-1 to TRBJ2-7; D is possibly TRBD1 or TRBD2 (6 bases each). The V gene's germline CDR1 is DFQATT and CDR2 SNEGSKA (reference sequence). The CDR3 runs to 15 residues. V was pared by 6 bases and J by 0 bases, with 18 bases between. The CDR3 nucleotides are TGCAGTGCCCAGCACAGGGACTCTTACTCCTACGAGCAGTACTTC. It specifies CSAQHRDSYSYEQYF.

There are many counts of this clonotype. The rearrangement links TRBV7-2 to TRBJ1-2; D uncertain. The germline CDR1 and CDR2 sequences are SGHTA and FQGNSA. V was clipped by 5 bases and J by 6 bases, with 19 bases between them. The CDR3 is 15 amino acids. Here the CDR3 reads CASSEYITGDNGYTF. The CDR3, as DNA: TGTGCCAGCAGCGAGTATATAACCGGGGATAATGGCTACACCTTC. The full variable domain, in which reference TRBV7-2 and TRBJ1-2 provide the parts outside the CDR3, is GAGVSQSPSNKVTEKGKDVELRCDPISGHTALYWYRQSLGQGLEFLIYFQGNSAPDKSGLPSDRFSAERTGGSVSTLTIQRTQQEDSAVYLCASSEYITGDNGYTFGSGTRLTVV.

In its sample, this clonotype was seen many times. V is TRBV7-9 and J is TRBJ2-5; perhaps TRBD1 as D (6 bases). Germline V gives CDR1 SEHNR, CDR2 FQNEAQ (reference sequence). V was shortened by 1 base and J by 0 bases, with 12 bases between the two germline ends. This CDR3 is 16 amino acids long. In DNA, the CDR3 is TGTGCCAGCAGCTTAGACAGGGCTGCGTACCAAGAGACCCAGTACTTC. It translates to CASSLDRAAYQETQYF.

In its sample, this clonotype was seen many times. The rearrangement links TRBV29-1 to TRBJ2-5, with 11 positions matching TRBD1. The germline V gene has CDR1 SQVTM and CDR2 ANQGSEA. The V gene end was trimmed by 7 bases and the J gene end by 3 bases; junction bases not matched to a gene: 7. The CDR3 has 14 residues. The CDR3, as DNA: TGCAGCGGCGGGGACAGGGGGAGGGAAGAGACCCAGTACTTC. It yields the protein CSGGDRGREETQYF.

This clonotype has just a few counts. This sequence joins TRBV2 and TRBJ2-1; D is undetermined. Trimming cost V 3 bases and J 4 bases, with 13 bases left between them. The CDR3 contains 15 residues. Germline V CDR1 and CDR2: SNHLY, FYNNEI. The CDR3 DNA follows: TGTGCCAGCAGTGAGAATTTCTTGGGATACAATGAGCAGTTCTTC. This codes for CASSENFLGYNEQFF.

This clonotype was seen repeatedly, ten times or more. This chain joins TRBV6-1 and TRBJ2-7; 8 bases are a match to TRBD2. V dropped 0 bases and J dropped 2; count of bases not matched to a gene: 3. There are 15 residues in the CDR3. The V gene's germline CDR1 is MNHNS and CDR2 SASEGT. CDR3 protein: CASSEASGEAYEQYF. The CDR3 DNA reads TGTGCCAGCAGTGAAGCTAGCGGGGAAGCCTACGAGCAGTACTTC.

The chain uses TRBV3-1 and TRBJ2-6, with 8 bases lining up with TRBD1. Trimming took 4 bases from V and 2 from J; bases not matched to a gene: 10. The CDR3 sequence is 18 residues long. Germline CDR1 and CDR2: LGHDT and YNNKEL (reference sequence). The CDR3, as DNA: TGTGCCAGCAGCCCTGGGCGAACAGGGGGTCCTGGGGCCAACGTCCTGACTTTC. It is translated as CASSPGRTGGPGANVLTF.

In its sample, this clonotype was seen many times. The chain uses TRBV20-1 and TRBJ2-7; 8 bases fit TRBD2. The CDR3 consists of 19 residues. Germline V lookup: CDR1 DFQATT, CDR2 SNEGSKA (reference sequence). With V trimmed by 0 bases and J by 5 bases, 21 bases remained unmatched. CDR3 in amino acids: CSARDPGRGGRLLSDEQYF. CDR3 coding DNA: TGCAGTGCTAGAGATCCAGGACGGGGGGGCCGTCTTCTTTCGGACGAGCAGTACTTC.

This clonotype was observed many times. In nucleotides, the CDR3 is TGTGCCAGCAGTTTAGCGGGGGTGAACACCGGGGAGCTGTTTTTT. It translates to CASSLAGVNTGELFF. This sequence joins TRBV27 and TRBJ2-2; 7 bases match TRBD2. Germline loops: CDR1 MNHEY, CDR2 SMNVEV (reference sequence). The CDR3 covers 15 residues. With 2 bases clipped from V and 1 base from J, the junction kept 1 base outside the gene matches.

This clonotype has at least ten counts. The chain carries TRBV12-3 or TRBV12-4 and TRBJ2-1; TRBD2 agrees at 15 bases. The CDR3 is 14 residues long. J gave up 10 bases and V 5 bases, and 3 bases lay outside the gene matches. The CDR3: CASSGTSGGIEQFF. The CDR3 DNA reads TGTGCCAGCAGTGGGACTAGCGGGGGGATCGAGCAGTTCTTC.

This clonotype was seen repeatedly, ten times or more. The chain is built from TRBV6-5 and TRBJ2-7; the match to TRBD1 covers 9 bases. The J segment lost 4 bases and the V segment lost 5 bases, leaving 3 bases of the junction unmatched. The CDR3 extends over 13 amino acids. Germline CDR1 and CDR2: MNHEY and SVGAGI. The CDR3 protein is CASSPGTGYEQYF. For the CDR3, the DNA is TGTGCCAGCAGTCCCGGGACAGGGTACGAGCAGTACTTC.